This note documents a single TCR beta chain sequence. This table comes from immunoSEQ multiplex PCR, and its TCRdb copy is limited to in-frame clones, with some not included. Here the sample spans roughly 2.6 million clones, just over 90% being singletons. Trimming took 4 bases from V and 2 from J, leaving 12 bases between them. Per germline, CDR1 KGHSH and CDR2 LQKENI. The CDR3 covers 15 residues. These data come from a study of shared clonotypes between healthy human individuals. The chain has TRBV18 and TRBJ1-3; weak D call: TRBD1 (5 bases). The sample consisted of naive CD4+ T cells sorted from blood. Subset meaning: CD45RA+ positively selected. The sequence came from a young man in good health. The CDR3 sequence: CASSQQTVPGNTIYF. The DNA for the CDR3 is TGTGCCAGCTCACAACAGACAGTCCCTGGAAACACCATATATTTT.